This is a list of T cell receptor beta chains from one sample in a study of blood T cell repertoires in COVID-19. Assay: immunoSEQ multiplex PCR; the TCRdb copy retains only in-frame clones and omits some. The data show approximately 130,000 clones, about 80% seen once. The sample comprised peripheral blood. Every receptor here comes from a human donor in a cohort sampled during active COVID-19. Both conserved end residues are part of each CDR3.

cdr3_aa | v_call
CASSRRGVTDTQYF | TRBV7-3
CASSMRGRVGEKLFF | TRBV19
CASSFPTGQGSTDTQYF | TRBV11-2
CASGSYTGGGTGELFF | TRBV12-5
CASSLFGQQGEKLFF | TRBV11-2
CASSQATGDEQFF | TRBV4-2
CASSRGQGELFF | TRBV27
CASSLFSFARGYGYTF | TRBV11-3
CASSLREQNYEQYF | TRBV7-9
CASSLTGSTNTGELFF | TRBV5-1
CASSYSRQGVNEQFF | TRBV6-2/TRBV6-3
CASSLNPDDEQYF | TRBV7-3
CASSSGGRGYNEQFF | TRBV5-1
CASSSFGSYEQYF | TRBV27
CASSLVLAGVHEQFF | TRBV7-9
CASSFLPRRTEEHQTGELFF | TRBV27
CASTGGRETQYF | TRBV28
CASSYSQAYTEAFF | TRBV6-2/TRBV6-3
CATSGRDRGRKGYTF | TRBV15
CASSLNSGLEQYF | TRBV28
CASSPSGGGETQYF | TRBV11-2
CASTKTDGGTYNEQFF | TRBV9
CASSVRDQETQYF | TRBV28
CASSLIPAGDRNEQFF | TRBV7-3
CASSPTGQGYEQYF | TRBV27
CASREGGDGYTF | TRBV7-9
CASSGLTGLAGPGVETQYF | TRBV9
CASSGTSATGEQFF | TRBV18